The sequence of this T cell receptor (beta chain) was determined in a study of radiotherapy plus CTLA-4 blockade in lung cancer. Assay used: immunoSEQ multiplex PCR; TCRdb lists only in-frame clones, some missing. The sample consists of about 78,000 clones, approximately 86% of them appearing once. V shed 5 bases, J shed 7 bases, and the junction held 7 bases outside the gene matches. This CDR3 has 14 residues. Looked up from germline, CDR1 is MDHEN and CDR2 is SYDVKM. In chemo-refractory metastatic non-small-cell lung cancer, patients got ipilimumab CTLA-4 blockade together with focal radiation. The receptor's source is a human donor with non-small cell lung cancer who had stable disease on radiotherapy plus ipilimumab. The sample here was peripheral blood, taken from a patient treated with radiotherapy plus ipilimumab. This chain links TRBV28 with TRBJ1-1, with TRBD1 matching 10 bases. The CDR3 sequence: CASSQTTGGIEAFF. The CDR3 DNA reads as TGTGCCAGCAGTCAGACGACAGGGGGCATTGAAGCTTTCTTT.